This TCR beta chain stems from a study of Graves' ophthalmopathy and Graves' hyperthyroidism. Study details: Peripheral blood (taken before any treatment) was collected at initial diagnosis.

Between the trimmed V and J ends, which lost 5 bases and 10 bases, there was a span of 21 bases. The CDR3 is 16 residues long. The germline V gene encodes CDR1 MNHEY and CDR2 SMNVEV (reference sequence). Amplification of the TCR beta CDR3 regions used RNA transcripts (as template). HTBI-primed first-round RT-PCR preceded second-round multiplex PCR. TCRdb re-called the multiplex PCR reads through MiXCR, storing one row per CDR3 protein. This table has about 660,000 distinct CDR3 sequences, about two fifths appearing once. Sequencing was carried out using peripheral blood. The receptor was isolated from an adult man with Graves' ophthalmopathy. The V call is TRBV27, the J call TRBJ1-6, with a tentative D call TRBD1 (5 bases). The CDR3, as DNA: TGTGCCAGCAGTCCGCGGGGAGCAGGGCAATACTCACCCCTCCACTTT. As protein: CASSPRGAGQYSPLHF.